The subject of this entry is one T cell receptor beta chain. The target of this receptor is not known. The record has no base qualities; no much larger clone is one base away. Other DNA sequences in the sample encode the same CDR3. The data originate from a study of shared clonotypes between healthy human individuals (TCRdb year 2020). Regarding the study in general: The cohort included a few men and a couple of women between 18 and 49 years of age. For each donor, CD4 naive and CD4 memory were each run on three plates, CD8 naive on two plates, and CD8 memory on one plate. Each donor's leukapheresis produced roughly between about 0.8 and 8.9 billion PBMCs. To increase sequencing depth and limit assay-specific biases, TCR repertoire library preparation and sequencing were carried out by different laboratories using diverse techniques. Blood TCR repertoires of roughly five healthy adults were deeply sequenced to estimate repertoire size and the extent of clonotype sharing between individuals. On the study overall, not on this receptor specifically: Even with the large sequencing depth, rarefaction of the sorted-subset datasets indicated that sequencing was incomplete. Sampling was restricted to blood, and TCR repertoires in tissue are likely to differ from TCR repertoires in blood. Because the study included only a small number of donors, the genetic and exposure-history diversity represented was limited. Sharing across several donors was observed for roughly 5.4% of naive CD4, 3.5% of naive CD8, 2.3% of memory CD4, and around 0.44% of memory CD8 clonotypes. Naive subsets generally had larger estimated clonotype richness than memory subsets did. Compared with non-shared clonotypes, the clonotypes found in all four sorted-subset donors had higher generation probabilities. Pairwise subsampling indicated that sequencing depth was expected to affect the degree of clonotype sharing among donors.

The junction shows trimming of 6 bases on V and 0 bases on J, plus 6 bases between the germline ends. The cysteine opens and the phenylalanine closes a CDR3 of 12 amino acids. The kept DNA is CDR3 alone, 36 bases in frame from the first base. Reading the germline V gene gives CDR1 MNHEY and CDR2 SVGAGI. Using the deep immunoSEQ assay, TCR CDR3 regions were amplified from genomic DNA by multiplex PCR. For each cell subset, the extracted genomic DNA was distributed evenly across all wells of several immunoSEQ 96-well plates, and each plate served as one replicate. Each replicate PCR for sorted subsets received about 200 ng genomic DNA, equal to tens of thousands of T cell genomes. Purified libraries were measured with a Qubit 3.0 fluorometer, size-checked on a Bioanalyzer 2100, and measured again with the KAPA Library Quantification kit. Every immunoSEQ 96-well plate was sequenced on a separate single-read 150-cycle Illumina NextSeq 550 flow cell. On the authors' methods: Because only junctional sequences without quality scores were contained in the immunoSEQ output, filtering matching that applied to full-length reads could not be performed. Sequences were annotated with PyIR, a Python wrapper for IgBLAST v1.9, using IMGT germline references to assign V/J genes and CDR3. Reads were filtered out if the reads had weak V/J assignments (E-value above 1e-6), no CDR3, stop codons, out-of-frame junctions, or ambiguous translated residues. V3J clonotypes were defined by identical inferred V gene, J gene, and CDR3 amino acid sequence. The percentage overlap between two repertoires was calculated by dividing the number of shared unique clonotypes by the size of the smaller repertoire. Three approaches were used to assess repertoire richness: RTK rarefaction, the Chao1 estimator, and Recon v2.1 estimates of unobserved clonotypes. OLGA was used to compute generation probabilities for all TCRbeta clonotypes that the gDNA method yielded from a handful of donors. TCRdb's version of the immuneACCESS table is confined to in-frame rearrangements and falls short of the full clone set. An unresolved V gene accounts for under half of the shortfall where checked; the remainder is of unknown origin. V, J and clone size are those of that table, while D and trimming were read from the DNA. The sample profile shows 1,500,000 or so clones; 98% of them were found once. The ten most abundant clones make up approximately 0.4% of the sample.

Healthy HIV-negative adults with no recently reported acute infections or vaccinations were included as donors. Every donor was a Caucasian adult residing in Nashville, Tennessee, USA. CD4+ T cells were enriched by magnetic negative selection; naive cells were then positively selected on CD45RA, and the negative fraction formed the memory subset. Blood was obtained by leukapheresis, after which PBMCs were separated by Ficoll-Histopaque density gradient centrifugation and cryopreserved in liquid nitrogen vapor phase. Analytical flow cytometry was used to check the purity and quantity of every magnetically sorted T cell population. Each sorted fraction had its genomic DNA isolated and then quantified by UV absorbance on a Nanodrop 2000c.

The chain is encoded by TRBV6-5 joined to TRBJ2-7; no D gene is confidently identified. Source material: naive CD4+ T cells sorted from blood. The sample's cell subset or site label is to be understood as: CD45RA+ positively selected. This clonotype was obtained from a man younger than 45 in good health. The DNA sequence is as follows: TGTGCCAGCAGGGGTTCCTCCTACGAGCAGTACTTC. This is translated as CASRGSSYEQYF.